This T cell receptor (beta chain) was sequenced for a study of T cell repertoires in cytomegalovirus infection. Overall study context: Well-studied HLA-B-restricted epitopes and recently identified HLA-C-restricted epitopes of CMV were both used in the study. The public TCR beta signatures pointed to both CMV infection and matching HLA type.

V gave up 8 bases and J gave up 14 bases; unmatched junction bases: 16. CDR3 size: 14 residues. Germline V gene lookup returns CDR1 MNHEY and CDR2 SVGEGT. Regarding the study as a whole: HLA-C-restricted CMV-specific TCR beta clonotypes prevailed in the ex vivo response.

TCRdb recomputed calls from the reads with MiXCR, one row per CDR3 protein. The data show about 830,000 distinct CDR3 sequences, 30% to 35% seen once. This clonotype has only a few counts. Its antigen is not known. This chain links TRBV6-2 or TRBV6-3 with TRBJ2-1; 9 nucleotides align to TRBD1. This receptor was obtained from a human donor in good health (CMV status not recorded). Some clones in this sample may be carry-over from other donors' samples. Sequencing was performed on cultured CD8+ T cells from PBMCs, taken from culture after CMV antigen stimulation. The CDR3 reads CASAPVGQGLVEFF. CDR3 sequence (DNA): TGTGCCAGCGCCCCGGTAGGACAGGGGTTGGTAGAGTTCTTC.